Listed here is a single TCR beta chain. The source of the sample is a study of blood T cell repertoires in COVID-19. Study as a whole: COVID-19 samples from acute and convalescent phases originated in the United States, Italy and Spain. PBMCs, B-cell-depleted T cells, or T cells were the source of the cDNA or gDNA that made up the material.

Germline V lookup: CDR1 MRHNA, CDR2 SNTAGT. The ends lost 2 bases at V and 1 base at J; junction bases unmatched: 4. The CDR3 is made up of 16 amino acids. How the authors handled the data: By means of reference gene primer amplification, nucleated cell counts were estimated. The protocol was immunoSEQ multiplex PCR, while the TCRdb copy is restricted to in-frame clones and leaves out a portion. V, J and clone size were drawn from that table, and D and trimming were deduced from the DNA. The sample has about 73,000 clones, roughly 89% seen once; the top ten hold under 10%. The V gene is TRBV6-4, the J gene TRBJ2-1; TRBD1 agrees at 8 bases. The material sequenced was peripheral blood. The receptor was derived from a man older than 75 with acute or convalescent COVID-19. The CDR3 coding sequence is TGTGCCAGCAGTGACCCGGGGACAGGTTCCTACAATGAGCAGTTCTTC. Translated: CASSDPGTGSYNEQFF.